The present TCR beta chain was sequenced within a study of cytomegalovirus exposure and HLA in healthy donors. Points from the study as a whole: Reports state that TCR beta sequences accurately predicted most subjects' HLA-A and HLA-B alleles. Only CMV serostatus was available as immune exposure information.

Germline V gene sequence: CDR1 SGHAT, CDR2 FQNNGV. The CDR3 extends over 14 amino acids. PCR used 60 Vbeta primers and 13 Jbeta primers. TCRdb's table, derived via immunoSEQ multiplex PCR, lists solely in-frame clones and lacks some. The profile shows 100,000 to 150,000 clones, over 65% of them singletons. This clone was picked up one time. Its antigen remains unidentified. The sequence was obtained from a man aged 25-40 years in good health and CMV-seropositive. This chain links TRBV11-2 with TRBJ2-5; possible D gene TRBD2, 6 bases. The DNA matches TRBJ2-7 better at its end, which makes the J call doubtful. Sequencing was carried out using PBMCs. CDR3 protein: CASSAGRGAYEQYF. CDR3 DNA sequence: TGTGCCAGCAGCGCCGGGCGGGGCGCCTACGAGCAGTACTTC.